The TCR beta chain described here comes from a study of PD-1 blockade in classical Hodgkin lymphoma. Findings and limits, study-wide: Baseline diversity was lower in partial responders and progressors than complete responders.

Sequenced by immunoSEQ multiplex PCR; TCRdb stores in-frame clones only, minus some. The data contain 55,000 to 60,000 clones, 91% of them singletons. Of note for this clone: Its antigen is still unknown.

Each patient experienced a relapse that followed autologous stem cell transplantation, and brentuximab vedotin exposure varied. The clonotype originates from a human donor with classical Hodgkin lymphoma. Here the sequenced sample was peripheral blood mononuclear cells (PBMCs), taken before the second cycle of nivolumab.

For the CDR3, the DNA is TGTGCCACCAGCAGAGATCGAAGTGGGGGTACCGGGGCCAACGTCCTGACTTTC. Translated: CATSRDRSGGTGANVLTF. The rearrangement uses TRBV15 and TRBJ2-6; D possibly matches TRBD1 or TRBD2 (5 bases each). V lost 0 bases to trimming and J lost 4 bases, with 16 bases between them. This CDR3 has 18 residues. Germline V gene sequence: CDR1 LNHNV, CDR2 YYDKDF (reference sequence).